The rows below give T cell receptor beta chains drawn from one sample of a study of T-cell memory formation after mild COVID-19. Each CDR3 protein gets one entry after TCRdb re-called the 5' RACE reads with MiXCR. The data show about 310,000 distinct CDR3 sequences, just under 20% seen once. Sequences were obtained from PBMCs or a T cell subset sorted from them (not recorded which). These receptors came from a man aged 18 to 29 who had mild COVID-19 (a few samples of this study predate the infection). Cell type and time point are not known. Each CDR3 is given with its conserved first and last residue. D genes are given only for firm matches. The size of a clone is reported for some rows only, either as once, few or many, or as a class for expanded clones.

cdr3_nt cdr3_aa v_call clone_size j_call d_call
TGTGCCAGCAGCTTTCAAACAGGGAAAGAGACCCAGTACTTC CASSFQTGKETQYF TRBV7-2 few TRBJ2-5 .
TGTGCCAGCAGTCGGGAGGACAGGAGTAATTCACCCCTCCACTTT CASSREDRSNSPLHF TRBV5-6 once TRBJ1-6 TRBD1
TGCAGTGCTAGAGAAGTTCAGGGGAGTAGCACAGATACGCAGTATTTT CSAREVQGSSTDTQYF TRBV20-1 few TRBJ2-3 .
TGTGCCAGCAGCACCTACCCATCGGGCCGTGAGGACACCGGGGAGCTGTTTTTT CASSTYPSGREDTGELFF TRBV7-9 . TRBJ2-2 .
TGTGCCAGCAGCTTAGTGGTCAGCTACACTGAAGCTTTCTTT CASSLVVSYTEAFF TRBV11-2 . TRBJ1-1 .
TGTGCCAGCAGCCCCAGGGACAGCCCTAATTCACCCCTCCACTTT CASSPRDSPNSPLHF TRBV7-2 . TRBJ1-6 TRBD1
TGTGCCAGCAGCCCGTCGGGCCTCGAAGCTTTCTTT CASSPSGLEAFF TRBV6-5 . TRBJ1-1 .
TGTGCCAGCAGCTACCCGGGCAGGGGGCGAACCGGGGAGCTGTTTTTT CASSYPGRGRTGELFF TRBV7-3 . TRBJ2-2 TRBD1
TGTGCCAGCAGTCAGGCAGGGGGAACCAATTCACCCCTCCACTTT CASSQAGGTNSPLHF TRBV6-2/TRBV6-3 few TRBJ1-6 TRBD1
TGTGCCAGCGGACAGTTGGATTCACCCCTCCACTTT CASGQLDSPLHF TRBV9 few TRBJ1-6 .
TGTGCCACCAGCAGAGATTGGCCAGGGACGGAAGATACGCAGTATTTT CATSRDWPGTEDTQYF TRBV15 . TRBJ2-3 .
TGTGCCAGCAGCTCCCGGCCGAACACCGGGGAGCTGTTTTTT CASSSRPNTGELFF TRBV7-9 few TRBJ2-2 .
TGTGCCATCAGTGGTGGGCACGAGACCCAGTACTTC CAISGGHETQYF TRBV10-3 . TRBJ2-5 .
TGCGCCAGCAGCAAGTACGGTTTAAGGGGTCCCCCCGAACAGGGTGAAGCTTTCTTT CASSKYGLRGPPEQGEAFF TRBV5-1 few TRBJ1-1 .
TGCGCCAGCAGCCAAGCGGAGCTCCCCGGGGAGCTGTTTTTT CASSQAELPGELFF TRBV4-1 . TRBJ2-2 .
TGCGCCAGCAGCTTGGTATCTAGCGGGGCCTACGAGCAGTACTTC CASSLVSSGAYEQYF TRBV5-1 . TRBJ2-7 TRBD2
TGTGCCAGCAGTTTAGCTGTGGGGGCGATCGAGCAGTACTTC CASSLAVGAIEQYF TRBV12-3/TRBV12-4 few TRBJ2-7 .
TGTGCCAGCAGTTCCAACAGGGATTCACCCCTCCACTTT CASSSNRDSPLHF TRBV7-8 few TRBJ1-6 .
TGTGCCAGCAGCTTGCAGAACAGTATCTATGGCTACACCTTC CASSLQNSIYGYTF TRBV7-2 few TRBJ1-2 .
TGTGCCAGCAGCAAAGCTAGCTGGGGCACAGATACGCAGTATTTT CASSKASWGTDTQYF TRBV21-1 . TRBJ2-3 .
TGTGCCAGCAGCTCCCTTGCAAGCTCCTATAATTCACCCCTCCACTTT CASSSLASSYNSPLHF TRBV7-9 . TRBJ1-6 .
TGTGCCAGCAGAGCCGGGGAAACGGAGAACTTC CASRAGETENF TRBV12-3/TRBV12-4 . TRBJ2-5 .
TGCAGCGTTGCGGAGGGCGCGGGGGCGGGTGGCTACACCTTC CSVAEGAGAGGYTF TRBV29-1 . TRBJ1-2 .
TGTGCCAGTAGTGCCCCGGACAGGGCGAGTGAAGCTTTCTTT CASSAPDRASEAFF TRBV19 . TRBJ1-1 TRBD1
TGTGCCAGCAGTTTACGGAGTATCGGTTACGAGCAGTACTTC CASSLRSIGYEQYF TRBV12-3/TRBV12-4 many TRBJ2-7 .
TGTGCCACCAGTGATGCTGACAGGGGGGATTACAATGAGCAGTTCTTC CATSDADRGDYNEQFF TRBV24-1 few TRBJ2-1 TRBD1
TGCGCCAGCAGCCAGGCCTATGGTGGCTACACCTTC CASSQAYGGYTF TRBV4-3 . TRBJ1-2 .
TGTGCCAGCAGTTCCCCGGGGGGGTACACTGAAGCTTTCTTT CASSSPGGYTEAFF TRBV27 . TRBJ1-1 .
TGCGCCAGCAGCCAACCCACAGGGTCCGGGGAGCTGTTTTTT CASSQPTGSGELFF TRBV4-3 few TRBJ2-2 .
TGCGCCAGCAGCCAAGAGGGACTAGCGATGAACACCGGGGAGCTGTTTTTT CASSQEGLAMNTGELFF TRBV5-1 few TRBJ2-2 TRBD2
TGTGCCAGCAGAAAGGGGGGACAGGGCGGGGAGCAGTACTTC CASRKGGQGGEQYF TRBV6-5 . TRBJ2-7 TRBD1
TGTGCCAGCAGCCCGAGGACCCTCGGATCCGAGACCCAGTACTTC CASSPRTLGSETQYF TRBV11-2 few TRBJ2-5 .
TGTGCCAGCAGCTCACTTGGGACAGCCTTCAATGAGCAGTTCTTC CASSSLGTAFNEQFF TRBV9 . TRBJ2-1 TRBD1
TGTGCCAGCACCGTCAGAAGCATCTCTGGGGCCAACGTCCTGACTTTC CASTVRSISGANVLTF TRBV7-2 few TRBJ2-6 .
TGTGCCAGCAGCCCACCTACTAGCGCGGGAGATACGCAGTATTTT CASSPPTSAGDTQYF TRBV7-2 few TRBJ2-3 TRBD2
TGTGCCAGCAGCTTAGTTGGCCGGACCACAGATACGCAGTATTTT CASSLVGRTTDTQYF TRBV7-6 . TRBJ2-3 .
TGTGCCACCAGCAGGGTCGACAGGACAGATTCACCCCTCCACTTT CATSRVDRTDSPLHF TRBV15 . TRBJ1-6 .
TGCGCCAGCAGCCCCCGGGGAAGGGACGAGCAGTACTTC CASSPRGRDEQYF TRBV5-1 . TRBJ2-7 .
TGTGCCAGCAGCGCCTCGACAGGGGGGAACACTGAAGCTTTCTTT CASSASTGGNTEAFF TRBV7-8 few TRBJ1-1 TRBD1
TGTGCCAGCAGCTTAAGGACAGGGGAAATCAAGTTCTTC CASSLRTGEIKFF TRBV7-9 few TRBJ2-1 TRBD1
TGTGCCAGCGGTGGACGAGTAGAAACCTACGAGCAGTACTTC CASGGRVETYEQYF TRBV6-2/TRBV6-3 few TRBJ2-7 .
TGTGCCAGCAGCTTCTCAGGGGGCGCGAGTCAGCCCCAGCATTTT CASSFSGGASQPQHF TRBV11-2 . TRBJ1-5 TRBD1
TGTGCCAGCAGCAGTTATCCAGGGTACGAGCAGTACTTC CASSSYPGYEQYF TRBV6-5 many TRBJ2-7 .
TGTGCCAGCAGCTTAGGACAGGGGGAAGAAAAGACCCAGTACTTC CASSLGQGEEKTQYF TRBV7-9 few TRBJ2-5 TRBD1
TGCAGTGCTCTTTGGGGACCGGAGACCCAGTACTTC CSALWGPETQYF TRBV20-1 once TRBJ2-5 .
TGTGCCAGTACGAGCTCGGACACAGATACGCAGTATTTT CASTSSDTDTQYF TRBV19 few TRBJ2-3 .
TGTGCCAGCAGATCAACGACAGTCCGCTGGGCCAACGTCCTGACTTTC CASRSTTVRWANVLTF TRBV7-9 . TRBJ2-6 .
TGTGCCAGCAGCATACAGTCACGCACAGATACGCAGTATTTT CASSIQSRTDTQYF TRBV7-9 few TRBJ2-3 .
TGCGCCAGCAGTGAGCGGGGTAGCTCCTACGAGCAGTACTTC CASSERGSSYEQYF TRBV10-1 . TRBJ2-7 .
TGTGCCAGCTCACCAACCTACAGGGAGAACACTGAAGCTTTCTTT CASSPTYRENTEAFF TRBV18 . TRBJ1-1 .
TGTGCCAGCAGTTACTCGATCTCCAGGAGGCTCTATGGCTACACCTTC CASSYSISRRLYGYTF TRBV6-5 few TRBJ1-2 .
TGCGCCAGCAGCAGGACGACAGGGGGCATCACCTACGAGCAGTACTTC CASSRTTGGITYEQYF TRBV5-1 . TRBJ2-7 TRBD1
TGTGCCAGCAGCTTCCCGGAACTCAATGGCTACACCTTC CASSFPELNGYTF TRBV7-3 few TRBJ1-2 .
TGTGCCAGCAGCAAACGAGGGACCGTCCCCTACGAGCAGTACTTC CASSKRGTVPYEQYF TRBV7-9 . TRBJ2-7 .
TGCAGTGCTAGACCCCCTCCGGGACAGGATCCTAATGAGCAGTTCTTC CSARPPPGQDPNEQFF TRBV20-1 few TRBJ2-1 TRBD1
TGTGCCAGCAGCCAAGATCCGGGCAGGGCCGGCTACGAGCAGTACTTC CASSQDPGRAGYEQYF TRBV4-2 few TRBJ2-7 .
TGTGCCACCAGTGACCCCGGGACTAGCGAGTTCTTC CATSDPGTSEFF TRBV24-1 many TRBJ2-1 TRBD2